This T cell receptor beta chain was sequenced for a study of blood T cell repertoires in COVID-19. Study summary: PBMCs, B-cell-depleted T cells, or T cells provided the cDNA or gDNA that made up the material.

The CDR3 is 13 amino acids. Germline CDR1 is LGHNA and CDR2 is YSLEER. V lost 0 bases and J lost 9, with 8 bases in between. As originally analysed: Amplification from reference gene primers served as the basis for estimated nucleated cell counts. The protocol was immunoSEQ multiplex PCR, while the TCRdb copy is restricted to in-frame clones and leaves out a portion. V and J calls and clone size are copied from that table; D and trimming were computed from the DNA. The sample contains 150,000 or so clones, roughly four fifths of which appear only once. The genes are TRBV4-3 and TRBJ2-2; the D is unclear. This receptor was taken from an elderly woman with active or convalescent COVID-19. The sample was peripheral blood. CDR3: CASSQDRGRELFF. As DNA, the CDR3 is TGCGCCAGCAGCCAAGATCGTGGCAGGGAGCTGTTTTTT.